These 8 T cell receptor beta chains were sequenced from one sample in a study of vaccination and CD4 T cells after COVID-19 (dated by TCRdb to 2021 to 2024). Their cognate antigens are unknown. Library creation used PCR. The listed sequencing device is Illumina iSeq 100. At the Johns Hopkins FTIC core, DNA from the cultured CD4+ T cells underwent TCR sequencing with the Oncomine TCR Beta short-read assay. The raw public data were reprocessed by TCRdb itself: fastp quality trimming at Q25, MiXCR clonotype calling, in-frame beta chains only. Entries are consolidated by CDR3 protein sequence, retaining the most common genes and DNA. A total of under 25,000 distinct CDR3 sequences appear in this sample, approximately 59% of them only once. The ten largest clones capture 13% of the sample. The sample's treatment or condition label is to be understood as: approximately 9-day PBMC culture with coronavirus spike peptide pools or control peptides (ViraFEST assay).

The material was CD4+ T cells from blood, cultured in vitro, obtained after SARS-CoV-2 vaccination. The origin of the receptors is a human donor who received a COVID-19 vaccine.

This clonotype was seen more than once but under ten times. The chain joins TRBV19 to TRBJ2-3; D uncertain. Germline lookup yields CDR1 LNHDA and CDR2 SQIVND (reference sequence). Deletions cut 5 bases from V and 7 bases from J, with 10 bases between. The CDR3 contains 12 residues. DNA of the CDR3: TGTGCCAGTAGTCCGACTGGTCATACGCAGTATTTT. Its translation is CASSPTGHTQYF.

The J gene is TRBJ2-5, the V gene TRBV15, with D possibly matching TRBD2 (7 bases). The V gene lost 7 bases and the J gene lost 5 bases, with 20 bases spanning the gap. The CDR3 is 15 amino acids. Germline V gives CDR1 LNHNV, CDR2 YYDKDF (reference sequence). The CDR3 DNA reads TGTGCCACCACCGCGTCGGGGGGCCGAGGGGAGACCCAGTACTTC. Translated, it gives CATTASGGRGETQYF.

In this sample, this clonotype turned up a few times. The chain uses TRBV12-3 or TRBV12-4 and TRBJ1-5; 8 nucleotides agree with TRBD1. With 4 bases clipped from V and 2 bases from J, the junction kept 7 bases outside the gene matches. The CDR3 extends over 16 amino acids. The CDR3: CASSSPGGVGNQPQHF. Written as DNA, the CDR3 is TGTGCCAGCAGTTCCCCAGGGGGCGTGGGCAATCAGCCCCAGCATTTT.

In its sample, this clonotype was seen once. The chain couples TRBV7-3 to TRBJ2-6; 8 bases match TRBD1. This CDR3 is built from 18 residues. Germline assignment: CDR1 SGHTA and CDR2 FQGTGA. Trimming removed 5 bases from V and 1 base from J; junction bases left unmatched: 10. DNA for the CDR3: TGTGCCAGCAGCCCAGGGGGCTGGTCTTCATCTGGGGCCAACGTCCTGACTTTC. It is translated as CASSPGGWSSSGANVLTF.

The CDR3 nucleotides are TGTGCCAGCAGCTTAAACCCAGGGCATAACTATGGCTACACCTTC. Amino acid sequence: CASSLNPGHNYGYTF. The V call is TRBV7-2, the J call TRBJ1-2; D perhaps matches TRBD1 (5 bases). CDR1 SGHTA and CDR2 FQGNSA come from the germline V gene. Trimming left V 2 bases short and J 1 base short, with 11 bases between. The CDR3 length is 15 residues.

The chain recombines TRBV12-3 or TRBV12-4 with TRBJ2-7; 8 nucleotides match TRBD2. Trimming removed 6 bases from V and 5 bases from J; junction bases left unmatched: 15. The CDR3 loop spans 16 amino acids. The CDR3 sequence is CASSPQQRGTLDEQYF. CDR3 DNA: TGTGCCAGCAGCCCCCAGCAGCGGGGGACCCTAGACGAGCAGTACTTC.

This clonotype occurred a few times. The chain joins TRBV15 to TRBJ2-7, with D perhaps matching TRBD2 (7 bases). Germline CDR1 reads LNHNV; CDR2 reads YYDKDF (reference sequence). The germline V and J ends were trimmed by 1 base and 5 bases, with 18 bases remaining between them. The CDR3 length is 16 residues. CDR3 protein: CATSRAGGLRFDEQYF. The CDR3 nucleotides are TGTGCCACCAGCAGAGCGGGGGGCCTCCGCTTTGACGAGCAGTACTTC.

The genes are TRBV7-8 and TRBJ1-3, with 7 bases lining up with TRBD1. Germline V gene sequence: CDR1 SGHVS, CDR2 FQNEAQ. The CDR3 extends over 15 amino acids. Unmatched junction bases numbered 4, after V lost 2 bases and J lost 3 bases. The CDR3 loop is CASSLPGTVGNTIYF. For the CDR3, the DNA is TGTGCCAGCAGCTTACCCGGGACAGTTGGAAACACCATATATTTT. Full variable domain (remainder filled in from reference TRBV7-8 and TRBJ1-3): GAGVSQSPRYKVAKRGQDVALRCDPISGHVSLFWYQQALGQGPEFLTYFQNEAQLDKSGLPSDRFFAERPEGSVSTLKIQRTQQEDSAVYLCASSLPGTVGNTIYFGEGSWLTVV.